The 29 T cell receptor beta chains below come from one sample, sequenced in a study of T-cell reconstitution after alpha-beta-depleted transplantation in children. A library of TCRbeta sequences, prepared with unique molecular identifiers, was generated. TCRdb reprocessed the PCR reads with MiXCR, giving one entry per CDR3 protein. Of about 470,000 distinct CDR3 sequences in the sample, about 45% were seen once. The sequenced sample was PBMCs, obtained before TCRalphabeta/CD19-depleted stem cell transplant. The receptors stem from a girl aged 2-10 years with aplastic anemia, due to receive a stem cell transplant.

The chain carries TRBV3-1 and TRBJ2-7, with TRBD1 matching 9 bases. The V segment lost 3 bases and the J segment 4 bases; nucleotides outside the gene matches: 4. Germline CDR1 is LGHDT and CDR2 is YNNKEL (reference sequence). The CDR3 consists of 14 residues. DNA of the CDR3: TGTGCCAGCAGCCAGGGACAGGGAGGTTACGAGCAGTACTTC. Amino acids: CASSQGQGGYEQYF.

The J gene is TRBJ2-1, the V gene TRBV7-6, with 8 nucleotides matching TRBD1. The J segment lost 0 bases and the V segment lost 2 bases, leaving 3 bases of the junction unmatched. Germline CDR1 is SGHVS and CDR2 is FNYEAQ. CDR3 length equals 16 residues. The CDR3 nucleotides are TGTGCCAGCAGCTTAACAGGGGGTATCTCCTACAATGAGCAGTTCTTC. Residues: CASSLTGGISYNEQFF.

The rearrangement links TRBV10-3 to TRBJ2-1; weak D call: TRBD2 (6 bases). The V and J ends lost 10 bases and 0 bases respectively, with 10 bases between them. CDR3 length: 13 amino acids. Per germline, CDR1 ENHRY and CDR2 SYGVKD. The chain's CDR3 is CATAGFSYNEQFF. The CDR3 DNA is TGTGCCACGGCGGGGTTCTCCTACAATGAGCAGTTCTTC.

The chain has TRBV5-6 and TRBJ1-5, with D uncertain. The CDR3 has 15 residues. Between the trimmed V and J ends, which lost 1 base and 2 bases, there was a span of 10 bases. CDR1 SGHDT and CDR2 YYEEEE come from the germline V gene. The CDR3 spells CASSLKTDGNQPQHF. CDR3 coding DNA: TGTGCCAGCAGCTTGAAGACTGATGGCAATCAGCCCCAGCATTTT.

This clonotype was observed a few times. CDR3 DNA: TGTGCCAGCAGCTTATACAAGACGCACTCTGGAAACACCATATATTTT. Its protein is CASSLYKTHSGNTIYF. The gene calls are TRBV13 and TRBJ1-3; D uncertain. Trimming left V 2 bases short and J 0 bases short, with 11 bases between. Per germline, CDR1 PRHDT and CDR2 FYEKMQ (reference sequence). CDR3 size: 16 residues.

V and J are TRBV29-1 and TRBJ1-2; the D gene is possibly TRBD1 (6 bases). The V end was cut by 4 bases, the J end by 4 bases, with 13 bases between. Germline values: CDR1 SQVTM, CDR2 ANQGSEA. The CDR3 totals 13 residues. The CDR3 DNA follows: TGCAGCGTTGGGGACGACAGGATCTATGGCTACACCTTC. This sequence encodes CSVGDDRIYGYTF.

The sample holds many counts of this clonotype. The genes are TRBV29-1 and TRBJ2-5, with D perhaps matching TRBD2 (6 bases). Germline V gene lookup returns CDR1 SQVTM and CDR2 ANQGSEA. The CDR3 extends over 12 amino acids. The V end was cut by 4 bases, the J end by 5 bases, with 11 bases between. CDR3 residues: CSVVGGMETQYF. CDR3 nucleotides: TGCAGCGTTGTTGGGGGGATGGAGACCCAGTACTTC.

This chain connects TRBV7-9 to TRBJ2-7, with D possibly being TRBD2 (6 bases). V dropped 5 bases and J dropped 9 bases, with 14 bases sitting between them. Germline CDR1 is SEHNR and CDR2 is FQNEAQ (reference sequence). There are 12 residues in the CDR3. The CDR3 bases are TGTGCCAGCAGCCCAGGGACTGCCGCGCAGTACTTC. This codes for CASSPGTAAQYF.

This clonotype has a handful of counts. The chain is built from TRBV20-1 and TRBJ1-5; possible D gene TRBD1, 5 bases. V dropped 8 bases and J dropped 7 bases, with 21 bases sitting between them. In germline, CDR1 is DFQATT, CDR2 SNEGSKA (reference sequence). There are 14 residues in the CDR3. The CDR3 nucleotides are TGCAGTTGGGGTGCGGGGACCGGAGACCAGCCCCAGCATTTT. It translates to CSWGAGTGDQPQHF.

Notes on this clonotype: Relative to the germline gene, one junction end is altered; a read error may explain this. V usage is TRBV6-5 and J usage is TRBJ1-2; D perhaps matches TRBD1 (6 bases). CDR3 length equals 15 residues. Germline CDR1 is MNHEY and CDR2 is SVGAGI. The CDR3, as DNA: TGTGCCTGCAGTTTCGGGGGCAGACTTTACTATGGCTACACCTTC. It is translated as CACSFGGRLYYGYTF.

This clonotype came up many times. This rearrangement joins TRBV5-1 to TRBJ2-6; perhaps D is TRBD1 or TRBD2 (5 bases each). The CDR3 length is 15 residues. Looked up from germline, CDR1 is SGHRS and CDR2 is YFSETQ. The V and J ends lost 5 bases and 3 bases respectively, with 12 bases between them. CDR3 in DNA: TGCGCCAGCAGTCAGGGACCCTTTGGGGCCAACGTCCTGACTTTC. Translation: CASSQGPFGANVLTF.

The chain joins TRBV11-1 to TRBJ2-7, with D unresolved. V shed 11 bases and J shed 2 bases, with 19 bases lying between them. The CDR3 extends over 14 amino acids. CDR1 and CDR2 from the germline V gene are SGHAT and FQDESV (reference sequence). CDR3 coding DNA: TGTGCCGACCGTTCGCTTCCTATGCCCTACGAGCAGTACTTC. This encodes CADRSLPMPYEQYF.

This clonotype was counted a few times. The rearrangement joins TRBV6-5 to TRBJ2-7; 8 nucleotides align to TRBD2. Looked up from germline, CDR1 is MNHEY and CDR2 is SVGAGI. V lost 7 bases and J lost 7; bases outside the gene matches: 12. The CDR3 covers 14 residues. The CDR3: CASTYSGGAQEQYF. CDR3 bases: TGTGCCAGCACCTACTCGGGGGGGGCGCAGGAGCAGTACTTC.

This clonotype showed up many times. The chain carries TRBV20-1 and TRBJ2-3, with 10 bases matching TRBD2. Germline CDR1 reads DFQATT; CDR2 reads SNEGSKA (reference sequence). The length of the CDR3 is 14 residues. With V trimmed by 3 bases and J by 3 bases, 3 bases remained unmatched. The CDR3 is CSASPSGRTDTQYF. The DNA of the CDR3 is TGCAGTGCTAGTCCTAGCGGGAGAACAGATACGCAGTATTTT.

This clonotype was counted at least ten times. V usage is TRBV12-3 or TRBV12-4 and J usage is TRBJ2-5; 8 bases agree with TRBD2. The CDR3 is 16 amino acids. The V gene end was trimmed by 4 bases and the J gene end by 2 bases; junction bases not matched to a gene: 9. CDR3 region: CASSWGSQRGQETQYF. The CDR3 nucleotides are TGTGCCAGCAGTTGGGGTAGTCAGCGGGGGCAAGAGACCCAGTACTTC.

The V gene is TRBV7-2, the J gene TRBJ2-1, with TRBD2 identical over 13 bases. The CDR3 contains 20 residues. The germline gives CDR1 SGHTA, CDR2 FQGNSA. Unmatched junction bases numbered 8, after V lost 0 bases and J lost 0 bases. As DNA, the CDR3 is TGTGCCAGCAGCTTAGCATGGGGAAGACTAGCGGGAGGCTCCTACAATGAGCAGTTCTTC. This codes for CASSLAWGRLAGGSYNEQFF.

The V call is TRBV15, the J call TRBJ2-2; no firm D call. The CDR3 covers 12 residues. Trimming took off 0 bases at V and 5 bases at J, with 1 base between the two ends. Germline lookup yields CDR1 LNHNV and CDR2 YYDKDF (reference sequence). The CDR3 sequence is CATSRETGELFF. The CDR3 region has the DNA TGTGCCACCAGCAGAGAGACCGGGGAGCTGTTTTTT.

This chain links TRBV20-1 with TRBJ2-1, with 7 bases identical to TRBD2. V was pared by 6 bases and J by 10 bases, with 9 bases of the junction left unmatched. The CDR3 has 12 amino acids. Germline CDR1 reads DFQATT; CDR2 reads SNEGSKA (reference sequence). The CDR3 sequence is CSAIRPGGEQFF. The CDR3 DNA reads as TGCAGTGCCATCCGTCCGGGAGGCGAGCAGTTCTTC.

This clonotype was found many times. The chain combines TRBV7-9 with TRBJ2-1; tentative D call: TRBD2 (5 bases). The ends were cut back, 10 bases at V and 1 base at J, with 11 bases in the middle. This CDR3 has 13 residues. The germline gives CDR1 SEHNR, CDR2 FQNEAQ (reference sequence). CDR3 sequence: CATAGESYNEQFF. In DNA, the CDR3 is TGTGCCACCGCGGGCGAGTCCTACAATGAGCAGTTCTTC.

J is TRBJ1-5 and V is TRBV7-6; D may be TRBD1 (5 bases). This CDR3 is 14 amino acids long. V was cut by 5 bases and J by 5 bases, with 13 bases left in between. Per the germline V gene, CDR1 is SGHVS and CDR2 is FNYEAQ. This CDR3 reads CASSHDRRDQPQHF. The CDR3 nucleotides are TGTGCCAGCAGCCACGACAGAAGGGATCAGCCCCAGCATTTT.

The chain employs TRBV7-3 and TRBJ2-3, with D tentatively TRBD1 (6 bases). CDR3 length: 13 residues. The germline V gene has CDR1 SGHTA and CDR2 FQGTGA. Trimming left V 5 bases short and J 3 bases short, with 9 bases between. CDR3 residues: CASSRGQTDTQYF. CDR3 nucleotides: TGTGCCAGCAGCCGAGGACAGACAGATACGCAGTATTTT.

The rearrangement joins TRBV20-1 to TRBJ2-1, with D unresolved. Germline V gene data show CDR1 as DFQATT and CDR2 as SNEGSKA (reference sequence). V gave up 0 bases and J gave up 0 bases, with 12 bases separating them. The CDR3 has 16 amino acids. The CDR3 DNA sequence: TGCAGTGCTAGAGACCGCGTCTACAACTCCTACAATGAGCAGTTCTTC. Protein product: CSARDRVYNSYNEQFF.

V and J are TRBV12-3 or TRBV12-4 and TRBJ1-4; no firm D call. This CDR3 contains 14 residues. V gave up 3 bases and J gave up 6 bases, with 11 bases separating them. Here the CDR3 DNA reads TGTGCCAGCAGTTTTGTGCCCGGAGATGAAAAACTGTTTTTT. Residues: CASSFVPGDEKLFF.

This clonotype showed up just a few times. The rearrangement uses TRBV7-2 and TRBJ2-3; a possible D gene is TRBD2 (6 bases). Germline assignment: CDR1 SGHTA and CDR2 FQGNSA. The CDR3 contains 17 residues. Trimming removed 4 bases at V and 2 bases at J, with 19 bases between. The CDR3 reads CASSSQGLFFPTDTQYF. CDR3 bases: TGTGCCAGCAGCTCTCAGGGACTTTTCTTTCCCACAGATACGCAGTATTTT.

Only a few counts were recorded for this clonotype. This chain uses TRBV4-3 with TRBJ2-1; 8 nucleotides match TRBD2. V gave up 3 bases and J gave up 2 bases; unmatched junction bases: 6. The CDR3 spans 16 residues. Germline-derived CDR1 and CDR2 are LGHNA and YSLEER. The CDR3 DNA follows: TGCGCCAGCAGCCAGACTGAGCGGGAGCCCTACAATGAGCAGTTCTTC. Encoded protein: CASSQTEREPYNEQFF.

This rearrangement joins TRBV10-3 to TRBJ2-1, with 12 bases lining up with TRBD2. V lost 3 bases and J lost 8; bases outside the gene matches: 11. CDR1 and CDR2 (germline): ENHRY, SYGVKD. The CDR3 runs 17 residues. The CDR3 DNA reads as TGTGCCATCAGTGAAGAACCCGGACTAGCGGGAAAGGATGAGCAGTTCTTC. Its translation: CAISEEPGLAGKDEQFF.

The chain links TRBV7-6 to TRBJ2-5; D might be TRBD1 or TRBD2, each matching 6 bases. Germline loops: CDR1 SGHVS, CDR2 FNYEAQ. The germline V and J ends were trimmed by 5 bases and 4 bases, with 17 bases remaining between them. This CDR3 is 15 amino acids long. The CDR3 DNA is TGTGCCAGCAGCGAACAGGGTCGAGCGGGAGAGACCCAGTACTTC. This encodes CASSEQGRAGETQYF.

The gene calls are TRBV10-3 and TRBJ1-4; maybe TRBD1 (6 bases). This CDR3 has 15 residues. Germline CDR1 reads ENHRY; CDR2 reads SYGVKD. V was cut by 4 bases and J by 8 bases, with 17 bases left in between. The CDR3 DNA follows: TGTGCCATCAGTGGTTCGACAGGCATTGGGGAAAAACTGTTTTTT. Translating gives CAISGSTGIGEKLFF.

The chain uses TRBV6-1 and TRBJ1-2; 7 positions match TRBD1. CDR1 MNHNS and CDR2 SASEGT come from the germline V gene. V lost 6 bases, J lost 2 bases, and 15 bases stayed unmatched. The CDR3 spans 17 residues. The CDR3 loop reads CASSDPRIGGYNYGYTF. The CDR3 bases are TGTGCCAGCAGCGACCCTAGAATAGGGGGCTACAACTATGGCTACACCTTC.